This T cell receptor beta chain was observed in a study of vaccination and CD4 T cells after COVID-19. The CDR3 totals 15 residues. V lost 0 bases and J 5 bases, leaving 10 bases between the germline ends. CDR1 and CDR2 from the germline V gene are MGHRA and YSYEKL. Oncomine TCR Beta short-read sequencing was applied to DNA from cultured CD4+ T cells. Genomic DNA was drawn out of CD4+ T cells grown in culture. MiXCR, applied by TCRdb to the PCR reads, yields one record per CDR3 protein. The sample carries about 16,000 distinct CDR3 sequences, about a third recorded once. This clonotype came up once. Its antigen is currently unknown. The sample's treatment: roughly ten-day PBMC culture with coronavirus spike peptide pools or control peptides (ViraFEST assay).

The chain uses TRBV4-1 and TRBJ1-4; D gene ambiguous. The sequenced sample was CD4+ T cells from blood, cultured in vitro, obtained before SARS-CoV-2 vaccination. This receptor was taken from a human donor who received a COVID-19 vaccine. The CDR3 DNA reads TGCGCCAGCAGCCAAGACGGCGCGGGCAATGAAAAACTGTTTTTT. Its protein is CASSQDGAGNEKLFF.